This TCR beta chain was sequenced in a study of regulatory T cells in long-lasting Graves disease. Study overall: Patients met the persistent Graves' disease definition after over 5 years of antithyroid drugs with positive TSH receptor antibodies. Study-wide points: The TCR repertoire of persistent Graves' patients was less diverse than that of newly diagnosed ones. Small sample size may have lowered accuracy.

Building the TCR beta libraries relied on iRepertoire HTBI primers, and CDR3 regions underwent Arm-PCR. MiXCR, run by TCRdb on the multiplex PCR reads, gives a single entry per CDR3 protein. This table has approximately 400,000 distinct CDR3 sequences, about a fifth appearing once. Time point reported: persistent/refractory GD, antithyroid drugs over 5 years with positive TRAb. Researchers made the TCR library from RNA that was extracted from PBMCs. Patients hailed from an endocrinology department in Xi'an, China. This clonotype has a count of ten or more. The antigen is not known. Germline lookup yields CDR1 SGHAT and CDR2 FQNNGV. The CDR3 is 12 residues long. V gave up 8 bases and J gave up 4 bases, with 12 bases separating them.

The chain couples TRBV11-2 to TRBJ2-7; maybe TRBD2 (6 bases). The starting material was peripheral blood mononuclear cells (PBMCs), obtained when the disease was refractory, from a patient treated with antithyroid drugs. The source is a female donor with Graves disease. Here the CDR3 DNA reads TGTGCCAGCCTCGGAGGGGAGTACGAGCAGTACTTC. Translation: CASLGGEYEQYF. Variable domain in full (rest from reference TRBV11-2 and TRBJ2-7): EAGVAQSPRYKIIEKRQSVAFWCNPISGHATLYWYQQILGQGPKLLIQFQNNGVVDDSQLPKDRFSAERLKGVDSTLKIQPAKLEDSAVYLCASLGGEYEQYFGPGTRLTVT.